This T cell receptor (beta chain) was captured in a study of blood T cells in healthy people across ages. PCR was performed a second time for about 7 to 11 cycles using a sample-barcoded 5' primer and a J-beta primer mix. One entry per CDR3 protein results from TCRdb running MiXCR on the 5' RACE reads. The sample includes 800,000 to 950,000 distinct CDR3 sequences, almost 30% of them seen just once. Caucasian, healthy and from Russia, the donors were aged between about 6 and 90. Germline CDR1 and CDR2: LGHDT and YNNKEL (reference sequence). V lost 4 bases and J lost 0; bases outside the gene matches: 6. The CDR3 totals 16 residues. The same sample was also studied in work on T cells of mothers and their children. Per that paper: Samples came from a few healthy Caucasian mothers and their six children. When mothers and children were related, their normalized repertoire overlap, which was always slightly higher, did not differ significantly from that of unrelated pairs.

The specimen sequenced was blood. V usage is TRBV3-1 and J usage is TRBJ1-5; 7 bases align to TRBD1. The clonotype was recovered from a woman between 40 and 50 years old in good health. CDR3 nucleotide sequence: TGTGCCAGCAGCCGGGGGGGACAGAGTAGCAATCAGCCCCAGCATTTT. Translation: CASSRGGQSSNQPQHF.